This is a list of T cell receptor beta chains from one sample in a study of CD8 T cells in ankylosing spondylitis. One entry per CDR3 protein results from TCRdb running MiXCR on the 5' RACE reads. The sample contains fewer than 550,000 distinct CDR3 sequences, roughly 5.3% of which appear only once. Sequenced input: blood, either unsorted or a sorted T cell fraction (not recorded which). Receptor source: a male donor with ankylosing spondylitis. The CDR3 runs from the conserved cysteine through the conserved F or W. The D gene is left open where the match is weak. Expanded clones are given a class, and other clones once, few, many or no size at all.

>TRBJ1-5|TRBV6-1|-|many
TGTGCCAGCAGTGTCCTTCGGCAGGGAATTCAGCCCCAGCATTTT
CASSVLRQGIQPQHF
>TRBJ1-3|TRBV7-9|-|many
TGTGCCAGCAGCTTGGGGGGAGTGGTGAATTTT
CASSLGGVVNF
>TRBJ2-5|TRBV4-2|-|-
TGTGCCAGCAGCCCTGGACCTTATAGGGCCAGCTACAGGGACCGGTTCCAAGAGACCCAGTACTTC
CASSPGPYRASYRDRFQETQYF
>TRBJ2-3|TRBV4-1|TRBD2|-
TGCGCCAGCAGCCAGCAAGCGGGAGCAGGCACAGATACGCAGTATTTT
CASSQQAGAGTDTQYF
>TRBJ2-7|TRBV7-2|-|many
TGTGCCAGCAGCTTTGACGGGGGCCTATTCTACGAGCAGTACTTC
CASSFDGGLFYEQYF
>TRBJ1-1|TRBV20-1|TRBD1|many
TGCAGTGCTACCTACCGCAGGGGGCAGAAGGGTGAAGCTTTCTTT
CSATYRRGQKGEAFF
>TRBJ1-2|TRBV6-2/TRBV6-3|-|many
TGTGCCAGCAGTTACTCGATGGCGATTGGTGGCTACACCTTC
CASSYSMAIGGYTF
>TRBJ1-2|TRBV6-2/TRBV6-3|-|many
TGTGCCAGCAGTCAAGGGGTTAACTATGGCTACACCTTC
CASSQGVNYGYTF
>TRBJ1-3|TRBV4-2|-|many
TGTGCCAGCAGCCAAGAAGCCACAAGGGGCTCTGGAAACACCATATATTTT
CASSQEATRGSGNTIYF
>TRBJ2-7|TRBV7-9|-|many
TGTGCCAGCAGCTTAGGGACACCCCTCTACGAGCAGTACTTC
CASSLGTPLYEQYF
>TRBJ2-7|TRBV20-1|-|many
TGCAGTGCTAGAAGGCGGGATTACTCCTACGAGCAGTACTTC
CSARRRDYSYEQYF
>TRBJ1-2|TRBV5-1|-|many
TGCGCCAGCAGCTTACAGGGTACTTATGGCTACACCTTC
CASSLQGTYGYTF
>TRBJ1-1|TRBV5-1|-|many
TGCGCCAGCAGCTTGGGGGCCTACACTGAAGCTTTCTTT
CASSLGAYTEAFF
>TRBJ1-1|TRBV25-1|-|many
TGTGCCAGCAGAGGGGAAATTGAAGCTTTCTTT
CASRGEIEAFF